These 27 T cell receptor beta chains were sequenced from one sample in a study of blood T cell repertoires in COVID-19 (dated by TCRdb to 2020 to 2022). Library creation used the immunoSEQ multiplex PCR assay. Drawn from immuneACCESS, this table holds only the in-frame rearrangements with V and J called that TCRdb kept. Clones are partly lost; checked studies trace under half to an unresolved V gene and leave the rest unexplained. This sample holds 300,000 to 400,000 clones; around 85% were observed only once. Clones ranked in the top ten supply more than 6% of the sample. The sample taken for sequencing was peripheral blood. The receptors come from a human donor in a cohort sampled during active COVID-19.

This clone was picked up a small number of times. With a much larger clone just one base away, this may be a read error. This chain connects TRBV5-1 to TRBJ1-1; 8 nucleotides agree with TRBD1. The V and J ends lost 4 bases and 1 base, in that order; junction bases with no gene match: 3. The length of the CDR3 is 14 residues. Germline V gives CDR1 SGHRS, CDR2 YFSETQ. This chain's CDR3 is CASSGGQENTEAFF. CDR3 DNA: TGCGCCAGCAGCGGGGGACAGGAGAACACTGAAGCTTTCTTT.

A remark on this clone: The same CDR3 also results from other DNA sequences found in this sample. The rearrangement uses TRBV27 and TRBJ1-2, with D possibly being TRBD1 (6 bases). Germline-derived CDR1 and CDR2 are MNHEY and SMNVEV (reference sequence). V lost 7 bases and J lost 4, with 10 bases in between. The CDR3 runs to 12 residues. CDR3 nucleotide sequence: TGTGCCAGCAAAACAGGGACCTATGGCTACACCTTC. Protein: CASKTGTYGYTF.

This chain joins TRBV7-3 and TRBJ2-1; 12 nucleotides agree with TRBD2. CDR3 length equals 15 residues. Trimming took 5 bases from V and 1 from J; bases not matched to a gene: 0. The V gene's germline CDR1 is SGHTA and CDR2 FQGTGA. The CDR3 protein is CASSTSGGSYNEQFF. The CDR3 DNA sequence: TGTGCCAGCAGCACTAGCGGGGGGTCCTACAATGAGCAGTTCTTC. Combining the CDR3 with reference TRBV7-3 and TRBJ2-1 gives the whole variable domain GAGVSQTPSNKVTEKGKYVELRCDPISGHTALYWYRQSLGQGPEFLIYFQGTGAADDSGLPNDRFFAVRPEGSVSTLKIQRTERGDSAVYLCASSTSGGSYNEQFFGPGTRLTVL.

This chain connects TRBV4-1 to TRBJ2-5; TRBD2 aligns across 9 bases. From germline, CDR1 is MGHRA and CDR2 YSYEKL. The CDR3 consists of 16 residues. V shed 1 base, J shed 5 bases, and the junction held 8 bases outside the gene matches. The CDR3 DNA follows: TGCGCCAGCAGCCAAGGAGTAGCGGGGGTGCGGGAGACCCAGTACTTC. This translates into CASSQGVAGVRETQYF.

The rearrangement links TRBV19 to TRBJ2-1; the match to TRBD1 covers 12 bases. Per the germline V gene, CDR1 is LNHDA and CDR2 is SQIVND (reference sequence). The CDR3 totals 17 residues. J was trimmed by 7 bases and V by 1 base; bases with no gene match: 8. The chain's CDR3 is CASSIVAGQGARNEQFF. The CDR3 coding sequence is TGTGCCAGTAGTATAGTGGCGGGACAGGGGGCGAGGAATGAGCAGTTCTTC.

The CDR3 loop is CASSKWTGTLNTEAFF. The CDR3 nucleotides are TGTGCCAGCAGTAAATGGACAGGGACCCTGAACACTGAAGCTTTCTTT. The V gene is TRBV27, the J gene TRBJ1-1; 8 nucleotides align to TRBD1. Trimming took 5 bases from V and 0 from J; bases not matched to a gene: 8. Germline V CDR1 and CDR2: MNHEY, SMNVEV (reference sequence). The CDR3 totals 16 residues.

The rearrangement uses TRBV30 and TRBJ2-3, with D hard to call. The V end was cut by 0 bases, the J end by 6 bases, with 13 bases between. This CDR3 region has 14 residues. Germline CDR1 and CDR2: GTSNPN and SVGIG (reference sequence). The chain's CDR3 is CAWSVSARSDTQYF. Written as DNA, the CDR3 is TGTGCCTGGAGTGTATCGGCGAGGAGCGATACGCAGTATTTT.

The chain carries TRBV6-2 or TRBV6-3 and TRBJ1-1, with 9 bases fitting TRBD1. The CDR3 is made up of 14 amino acids. V lost 8 bases, J lost 3 bases, and 7 bases stayed unmatched. The germline V gene has CDR1 MNHEY and CDR2 SVGEGT. As DNA, the CDR3 is TGTGCCAGCGGTTGGACAGGGGAGGACACTGAAGCTTTCTTT. This encodes CASGWTGEDTEAFF.

The rearrangement joins TRBV18 to TRBJ1-1, with 9 nucleotides matching TRBD1. The CDR3 consists of 15 residues. The junction had 7 bases not matched to a gene; V was cut back by 2 bases and J by 6 bases. Germline-derived CDR1 and CDR2 are KGHSH and LQKENI. The CDR3 DNA is TGTGCCAGCTCACCAGGACAGGGGATTGGCGCTGAAGCTTTCTTT. Residues: CASSPGQGIGAEAFF.

V is TRBV20-1 and J is TRBJ1-2; D not resolved. Looked up from germline, CDR1 is DFQATT and CDR2 is SNEGSKA (reference sequence). There are 12 residues in the CDR3. The germline V and J ends were trimmed by 3 bases and 3 bases, with 8 bases remaining between them. CDR3 DNA sequence: TGCAGTGCTAGTCCCGGTTACTATGGCTACACCTTC. This codes for CSASPGYYGYTF.

This chain joins TRBV2 and TRBJ1-1; tentative D call: TRBD1 (6 bases). This CDR3 is 13 amino acids long. The V gene's germline CDR1 is SNHLY and CDR2 FYNNEI. Deletions cut 2 bases from V and 6 bases from J, with 10 bases between. For the CDR3, the DNA is TGTGCCAGCAGTGAAACAGGGAGTTCTGAAGCTTTCTTT. It is translated as CASSETGSSEAFF.

V usage is TRBV19 and J usage is TRBJ1-5; 8 bases match TRBD1. The ends lost 11 bases at V and 4 bases at J; junction bases unmatched: 7. Germline loops: CDR1 LNHDA, CDR2 SQIVND (reference sequence). The CDR3 has 13 residues. Here the CDR3 DNA reads TGTGCCGGCGCACAGGGGGAGAATCAGCCCCAGCATTTT. It is translated as CAGAQGENQPQHF.

This clone has only one observation. This chain links TRBV5-5 with TRBJ1-5, with 8 positions matching TRBD1. V gave up 4 bases and J gave up 1 base; unmatched junction bases: 4. The CDR3 sequence is 15 residues long. The germline gives CDR1 SGHKS, CDR2 YYEKEE (reference sequence). The CDR3 DNA reads TGTGCCAGCAGCAGGACAGGGTCCAGCAATCAGCCCCAGCATTTT. Translated: CASSRTGSSNQPQHF.

The chain uses TRBV7-9 and TRBJ2-6; 8 bases fit TRBD1. The germline gives CDR1 SEHNR, CDR2 FQNEAQ (reference sequence). Trimming took 5 bases from V and 0 from J; bases not matched to a gene: 9. This CDR3 region has 18 residues. CDR3 residues: CASSPRGQGLSGANVLTF. The CDR3 DNA follows: TGTGCCAGCAGCCCCAGAGGACAGGGCCTCTCTGGGGCCAACGTCCTGACTTTC.

The chain links TRBV6-1 to TRBJ2-2, with 13 positions matching TRBD2. Losses at the gene ends were 4 bases for V and 6 bases for J; bases not matched to a gene: 5. This CDR3 contains 16 residues. In germline, CDR1 is MNHNS, CDR2 SASEGT. DNA for the CDR3: TGTGCCAGCAGTGCTAAGACTAGCGGGGGGCCCGGGGAGCTGTTTTTT. Translation: CASSAKTSGGPGELFF.

This clone was counted once. The gene calls are TRBV11-3 and TRBJ2-7, with TRBD1 identical over 8 bases. Germline CDR1 SGHNT, CDR2 YENEEA. The trim removed 1 base at V and 3 bases at J, leaving 5 bases unmatched. CDR3 length: 15 amino acids. CDR3 DNA: TGTGCCAGCAGCTTAGGTGGGACAGGACTCTACGAGCAGTACTTC. Translating gives CASSLGGTGLYEQYF.

The chain has TRBV14 and TRBJ1-2; D is ambiguous. Germline V gene sequence: CDR1 SGHDN, CDR2 FVKESK. The CDR3 covers 13 residues. V was clipped by 6 bases and J by 1 base, with 9 bases between them. CDR3: CASSLQFNYGYTF. The CDR3 DNA is TGTGCCAGCAGTCTACAGTTTAACTATGGCTACACCTTC.

V gene TRBV29-1 combines with J gene TRBJ1-2; D is perhaps TRBD1 (5 bases). CDR1 and CDR2 (germline): SQVTM, ANQGSEA. V was shortened by 7 bases and J by 0 bases, with 12 bases between the two germline ends. The CDR3 is made up of 13 amino acids. This chain's CDR3 is CSAETDANYGYTF. The CDR3 DNA sequence: TGCAGCGCCGAGACAGACGCTAACTATGGCTACACCTTC.

This clone was detected only once. The chain links TRBV7-9 to TRBJ2-1; TRBD2 aligns across 12 bases. V shed 2 bases, J shed 9 bases, and the junction held 5 bases outside the gene matches. Germline V lookup: CDR1 SEHNR, CDR2 FQNEAQ (reference sequence). The CDR3 runs 15 residues. For the CDR3, the DNA is TGTGCCAGCAGCTTACTAGCGGGGGGGCTGAGTGAGCAGTTCTTC. Translated: CASSLLAGGLSEQFF. Based on the CDR3 plus reference TRBV7-9 and TRBJ2-1, the full variable domain is DTGVSQNPRHKITKRGQNVTFRCDPISEHNRLYWYRQTLGQGPEFLTYFQNEAQLEKSRLLSDRFSAERPKGSFSTLEIQRTEQGDSAMYLCASSLLAGGLSEQFFGPGTRLTVL.

This sequence joins TRBV6-5 and TRBJ1-1, with D tentatively TRBD1 (5 bases). The V end lost 6 bases, the J end lost 3 bases, and 11 bases lay between the germline ends. The CDR3 spans 13 residues. CDR1 and CDR2 (germline): MNHEY, SVGAGI. CDR3 in amino acids: CASREGPDTEAFF. CDR3 bases: TGTGCCAGCAGGGAGGGGCCGGACACTGAAGCTTTCTTT.

The CDR3 here is CSARETGGAFF. The CDR3 DNA reads TGCAGTGCTAGGGAGACAGGGGGAGCTTTCTTT. This rearrangement joins TRBV20-1 to TRBJ1-1; TRBD1 aligns across 9 bases. CDR1 is DFQATT, CDR2 SNEGSKA, per germline (reference sequence). The junction had 3 bases not matched to a gene; V was cut back by 3 bases and J by 10 bases. The CDR3 is 11 residues long.

As concerns this clone: Other DNA sequences in the same sample also yield this CDR3. The chain employs TRBV5-1 and TRBJ1-1, with D unclear. Looked up from germline, CDR1 is SGHRS and CDR2 is YFSETQ. This CDR3 spans 13 amino acids. Trimming took off 0 bases at V and 0 bases at J, with 3 bases between the two ends. The CDR3 nucleotides are TGCGCCAGCAGCTTGGCAGTGAACACTGAAGCTTTCTTT. Its protein is CASSLAVNTEAFF.

The rearrangement uses TRBV25-1 and TRBJ1-4; D ambiguous. Deletions cut 6 bases from V and 5 bases from J, with 13 bases between. Germline V gene data show CDR1 as MGHDK and CDR2 as SYGVNS. This CDR3 has 14 residues. Here the CDR3 reads CASRTGAQNEKLFF. CDR3 nucleotides: TGTGCCAGCAGGACGGGAGCGCAGAATGAAAAACTGTTTTTT.

This clone appeared a few times. The J gene is TRBJ2-6, the V gene TRBV7-2; the match to TRBD2 covers 8 bases. The CDR3 has 13 amino acids. With V trimmed by 1 base and J by 12 bases, 2 bases remained unmatched. Germline V gene data show CDR1 as SGHTA and CDR2 as FQGNSA. In nucleotides, the CDR3 is TGTGCCAGCAGCTTAGGGGGGACTAGCGTCCTGACTTTC. It translates to CASSLGGTSVLTF. Combining the CDR3 with reference TRBV7-2 and TRBJ2-6 gives the whole variable domain GAGVSQSPSNKVTEKGKDVELRCDPISGHTALYWYRQSLGQGLEFLIYFQGNSAPDKSGLPSDRFSAERTGGSVSTLTIQRTQQEDSAVYLCASSLGGTSVLTFGAGSRLTVL.

The rearrangement uses TRBV7-3 and TRBJ2-1; 9 bases match TRBD1. V lost 4 bases to trimming and J lost 2 bases; unmatched junction nucleotides: 9. CDR3 size: 17 residues. CDR1 and CDR2 (germline): SGHTA, FQGTGA. CDR3 sequence reads: CASSSGMGQGPYNEQFF. The CDR3 region has the DNA TGTGCCAGCAGCTCCGGTATGGGACAGGGACCCTACAATGAGCAGTTCTTC.

There are a few counts of this clone. J is TRBJ2-1 and V is TRBV30, with 8 bases that match TRBD1. This CDR3 contains 15 residues. The J segment lost 2 bases and the V segment lost 3 bases, leaving 6 bases of the junction unmatched. CDR1 and CDR2 (germline): GTSNPN, SVGIG (reference sequence). The CDR3 is CAWRVRQGTYNEQFF. The CDR3 region has the DNA TGTGCCTGGAGGGTAAGACAGGGGACCTACAATGAGCAGTTCTTC.

Note on this clone: Additional DNA sequences in this sample encode the identical CDR3. The V call is TRBV3-1 (or the pseudogene TRBV3-2), the J call TRBJ2-5; D remains ambiguous. CDR3 size: 12 residues. Trimming pared 1 base from V and 4 bases from J, leaving 4 bases between. Looked up from germline, CDR1 is LGHDT and CDR2 is YNNKEL (reference sequence). The CDR3 nucleotides are TGTGCCAGCAGCCAAGTTAGAGAGACCCAGTACTTC. This gives the protein CASSQVRETQYF.